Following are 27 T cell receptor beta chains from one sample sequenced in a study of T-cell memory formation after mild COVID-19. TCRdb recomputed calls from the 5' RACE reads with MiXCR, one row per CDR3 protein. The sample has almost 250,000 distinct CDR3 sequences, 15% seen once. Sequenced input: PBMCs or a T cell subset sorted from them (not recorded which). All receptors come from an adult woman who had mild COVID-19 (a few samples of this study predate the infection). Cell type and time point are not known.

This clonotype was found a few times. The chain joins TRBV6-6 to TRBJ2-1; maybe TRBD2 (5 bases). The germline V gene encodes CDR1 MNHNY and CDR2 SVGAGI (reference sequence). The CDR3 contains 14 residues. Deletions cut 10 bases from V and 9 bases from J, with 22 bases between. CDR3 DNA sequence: TGTGCCACCCTGATCGGTCAGGCGAGCGGTGAGCAGTTCTTC. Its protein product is CATLIGQASGEQFF.

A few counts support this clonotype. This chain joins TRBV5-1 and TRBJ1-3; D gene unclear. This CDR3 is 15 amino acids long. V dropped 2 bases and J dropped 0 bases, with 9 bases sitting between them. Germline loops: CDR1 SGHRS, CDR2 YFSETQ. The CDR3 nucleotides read TGCGCCAGCAGCTTATCGACCACCTCTGGAAACACCATATATTTT. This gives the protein CASSLSTTSGNTIYF.

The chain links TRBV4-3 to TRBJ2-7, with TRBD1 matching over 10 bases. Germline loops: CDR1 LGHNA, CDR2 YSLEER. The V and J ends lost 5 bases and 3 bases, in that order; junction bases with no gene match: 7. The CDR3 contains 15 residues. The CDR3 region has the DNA TGCGCCAGCAGCGCTCGGGACAGGGGCGTCTACGAGCAGTACTTC. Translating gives CASSARDRGVYEQYF.

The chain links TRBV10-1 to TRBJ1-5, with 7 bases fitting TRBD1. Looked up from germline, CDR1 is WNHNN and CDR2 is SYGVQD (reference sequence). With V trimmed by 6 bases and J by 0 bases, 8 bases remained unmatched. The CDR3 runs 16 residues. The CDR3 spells CASSNSGQYSNQPQHF. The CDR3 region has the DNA TGCGCCAGCAGCAACTCGGGACAGTATAGCAATCAGCCCCAGCATTTT.

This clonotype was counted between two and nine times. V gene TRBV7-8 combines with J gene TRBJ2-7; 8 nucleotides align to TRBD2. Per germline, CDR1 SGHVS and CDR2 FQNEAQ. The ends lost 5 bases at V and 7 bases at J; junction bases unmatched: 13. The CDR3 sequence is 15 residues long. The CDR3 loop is CASSASLAASWEQYF. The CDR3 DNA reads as TGTGCCAGCAGCGCCTCACTAGCGGCCAGTTGGGAGCAGTACTTC.

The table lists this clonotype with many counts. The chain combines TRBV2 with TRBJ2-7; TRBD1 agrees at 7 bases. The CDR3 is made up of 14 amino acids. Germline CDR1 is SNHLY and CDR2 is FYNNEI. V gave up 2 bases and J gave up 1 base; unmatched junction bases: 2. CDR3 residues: CASSEQGESYEQYF. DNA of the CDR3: TGTGCCAGCAGTGAACAGGGGGAGTCCTACGAGCAGTACTTC.

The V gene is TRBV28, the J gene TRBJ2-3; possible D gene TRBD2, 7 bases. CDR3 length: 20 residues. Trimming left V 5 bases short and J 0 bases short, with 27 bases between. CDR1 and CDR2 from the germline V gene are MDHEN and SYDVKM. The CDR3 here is CASSVRWTARRRGSTDTQYF. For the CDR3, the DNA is TGTGCCAGCAGTGTTAGGTGGACAGCCCGACGGCGGGGGAGCACAGATACGCAGTATTTT.

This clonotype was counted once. CDR3 bases: TGTGCCAGCAGCTTAGTAGGGGGAAACAATGAGCAGTTCTTC. The encoded protein is CASSLVGGNNEQFF. The genes are TRBV7-2 and TRBJ2-1; a weak D match, TRBD1 (6 bases). CDR3 size: 14 residues. The V gene lost 1 base and the J gene lost 5 bases, with 9 bases spanning the gap. Germline lookup yields CDR1 SGHTA and CDR2 FQGNSA.

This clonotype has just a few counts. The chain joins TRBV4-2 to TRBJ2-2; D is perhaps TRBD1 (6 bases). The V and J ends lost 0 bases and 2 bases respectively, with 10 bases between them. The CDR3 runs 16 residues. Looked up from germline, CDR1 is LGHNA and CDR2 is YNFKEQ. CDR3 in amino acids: CASSQDLGTNTGELFF. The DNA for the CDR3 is TGTGCCAGCAGCCAAGATTTGGGGACAAACACCGGGGAGCTGTTTTTT.

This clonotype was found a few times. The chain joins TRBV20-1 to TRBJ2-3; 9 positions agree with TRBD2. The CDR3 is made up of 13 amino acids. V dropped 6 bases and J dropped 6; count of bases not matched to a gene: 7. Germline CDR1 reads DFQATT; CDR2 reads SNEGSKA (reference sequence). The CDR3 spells CSAIAGVSDTQYF. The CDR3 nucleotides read TGCAGTGCCATAGCGGGAGTAAGTGATACGCAGTATTTT.

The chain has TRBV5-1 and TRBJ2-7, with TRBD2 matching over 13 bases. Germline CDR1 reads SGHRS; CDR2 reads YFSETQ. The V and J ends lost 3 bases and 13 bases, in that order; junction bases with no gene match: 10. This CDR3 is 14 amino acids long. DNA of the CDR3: TGCGCCAGCAGCTCGGATTTACTAGCGGGAGGGAAATACTTC. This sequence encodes CASSSDLLAGGKYF.

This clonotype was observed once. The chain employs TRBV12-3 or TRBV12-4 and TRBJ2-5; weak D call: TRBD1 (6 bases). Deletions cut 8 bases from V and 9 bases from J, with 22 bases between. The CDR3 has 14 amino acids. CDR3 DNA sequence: TGTGCCAGCGGAACCGAGGCAGGGGCCCGGGCCCAGTACTTC. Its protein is CASGTEAGARAQYF.

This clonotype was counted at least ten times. The CDR3 nucleotides are TGCGCCAGCAGCTTGGTGGCAGGGAACACTGAAGCTTTCTTT. Encoded protein: CASSLVAGNTEAFF. This chain joins TRBV5-1 and TRBJ1-1; D gene uncertain. CDR3 length equals 14 residues. The V and J ends lost 0 bases and 1 base respectively, with 7 bases between them. CDR1 is SGHRS, CDR2 YFSETQ, per germline.

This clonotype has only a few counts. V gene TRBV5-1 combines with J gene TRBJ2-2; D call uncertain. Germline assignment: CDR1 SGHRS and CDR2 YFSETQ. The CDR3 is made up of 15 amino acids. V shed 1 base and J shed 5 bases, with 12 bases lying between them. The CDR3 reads CASSLFVRWTGELFF. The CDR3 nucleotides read TGCGCCAGCAGCTTGTTCGTTCGGTGGACCGGGGAGCTGTTTTTT.

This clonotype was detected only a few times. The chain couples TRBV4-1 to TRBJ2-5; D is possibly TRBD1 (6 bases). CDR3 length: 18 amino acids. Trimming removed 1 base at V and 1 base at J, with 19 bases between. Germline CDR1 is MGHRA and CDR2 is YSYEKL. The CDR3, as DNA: TGCGCCAGCAGCCAAGTTGGGATCCCAGGACAGTCCCAAGAGACCCAGTACTTC. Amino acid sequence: CASSQVGIPGQSQETQYF.

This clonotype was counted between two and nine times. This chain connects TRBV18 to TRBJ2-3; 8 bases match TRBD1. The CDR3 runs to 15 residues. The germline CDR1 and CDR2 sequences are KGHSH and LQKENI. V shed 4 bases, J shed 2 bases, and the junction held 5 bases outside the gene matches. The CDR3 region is CASSLDRAITDTQYF. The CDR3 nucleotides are TGTGCCAGCTCACTGGACAGGGCCATCACAGATACGCAGTATTTT.

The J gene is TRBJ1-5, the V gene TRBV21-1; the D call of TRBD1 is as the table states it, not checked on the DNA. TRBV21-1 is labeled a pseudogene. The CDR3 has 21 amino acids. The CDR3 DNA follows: TGTGCCAGCAGCAGATACGACCGGGACAGGGGGCCTACCCATAGCAATCAGCCCCAGCATTTT. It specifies CASSRYDRDRGPTHSNQPQHF.

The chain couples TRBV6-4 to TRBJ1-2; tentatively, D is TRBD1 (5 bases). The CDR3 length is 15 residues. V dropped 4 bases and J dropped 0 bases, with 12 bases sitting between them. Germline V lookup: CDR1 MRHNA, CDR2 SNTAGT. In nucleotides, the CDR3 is TGTGCCAGCAGTGCTGGACATTCAGCTAACTATGGCTACACCTTC. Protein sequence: CASSAGHSANYGYTF.

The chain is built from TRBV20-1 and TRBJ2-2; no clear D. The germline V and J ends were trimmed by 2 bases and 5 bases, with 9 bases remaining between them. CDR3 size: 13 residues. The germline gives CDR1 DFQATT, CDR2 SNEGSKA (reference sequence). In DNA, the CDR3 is TGCAGTGCTAGAAAAGATGGGACCGGGGAGCTGTTTTTT. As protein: CSARKDGTGELFF.

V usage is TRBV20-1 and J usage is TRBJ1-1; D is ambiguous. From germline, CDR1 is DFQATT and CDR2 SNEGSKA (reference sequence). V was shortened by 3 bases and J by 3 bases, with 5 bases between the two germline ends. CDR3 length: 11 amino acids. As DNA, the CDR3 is TGCAGTGCTAGTGAGGACACTGAAGCTTTCTTT. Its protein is CSASEDTEAFF.

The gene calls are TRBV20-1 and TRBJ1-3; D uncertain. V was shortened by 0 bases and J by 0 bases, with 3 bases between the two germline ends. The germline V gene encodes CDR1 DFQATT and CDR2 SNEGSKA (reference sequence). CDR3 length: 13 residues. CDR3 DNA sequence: TGCAGTGCTAGAGATAACTCTGGAAACACCATATATTTT. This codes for CSARDNSGNTIYF.

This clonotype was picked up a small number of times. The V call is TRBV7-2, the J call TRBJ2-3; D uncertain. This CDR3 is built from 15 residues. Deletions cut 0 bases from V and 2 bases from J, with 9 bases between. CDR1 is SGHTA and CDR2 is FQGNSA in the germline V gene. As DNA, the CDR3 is TGTGCCAGCAGCTTAGCGGGCCAAACCACAGATACGCAGTATTTT. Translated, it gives CASSLAGQTTDTQYF.

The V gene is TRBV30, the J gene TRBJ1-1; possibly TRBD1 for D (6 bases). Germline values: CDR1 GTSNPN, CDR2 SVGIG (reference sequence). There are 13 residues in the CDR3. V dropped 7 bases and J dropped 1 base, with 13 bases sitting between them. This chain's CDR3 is CASTTGENTEAFF. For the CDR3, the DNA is TGTGCCTCCACGACAGGAGAGAACACTGAAGCTTTCTTT.

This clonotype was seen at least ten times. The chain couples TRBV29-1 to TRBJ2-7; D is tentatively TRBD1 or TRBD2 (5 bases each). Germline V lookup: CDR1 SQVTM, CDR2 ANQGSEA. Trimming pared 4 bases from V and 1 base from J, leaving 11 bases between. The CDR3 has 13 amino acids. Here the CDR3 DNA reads TGCAGCGTTGGGGGACCACCTTCCTACGAGCAGTACTTC. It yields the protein CSVGGPPSYEQYF.

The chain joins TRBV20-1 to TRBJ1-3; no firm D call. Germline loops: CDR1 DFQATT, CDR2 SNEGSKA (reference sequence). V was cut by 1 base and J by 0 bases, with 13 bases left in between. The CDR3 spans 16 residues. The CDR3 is CSARGAELSSGNTIYF. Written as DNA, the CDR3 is TGCAGTGCTAGAGGGGCAGAGCTTAGCTCTGGAAACACCATATATTTT.

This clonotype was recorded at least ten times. CDR3 loop: CASSLKPPPQETQYF. CDR3 nucleotide sequence: TGTGCCAGCAGCTTGAAACCGCCACCGCAAGAGACCCAGTACTTC. The V call is TRBV7-6, the J call TRBJ2-5; no reliable D call. Germline V CDR1 and CDR2: SGHVS, FNYEAQ. Trimming cost V 3 bases and J 2 bases, with 13 bases left between them. The CDR3 spans 15 residues.

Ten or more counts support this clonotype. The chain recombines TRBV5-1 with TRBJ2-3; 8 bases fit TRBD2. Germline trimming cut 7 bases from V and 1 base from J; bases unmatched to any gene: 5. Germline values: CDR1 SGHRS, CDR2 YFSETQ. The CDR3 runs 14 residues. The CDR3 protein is CASYLSGGTDTQYF. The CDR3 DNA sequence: TGCGCCAGCTACCTTAGCGGGGGCACAGATACGCAGTATTTT.